This entry concerns a single T cell receptor beta chain. As yet, its antigen is unknown. Sequencing used immunoSEQ multiplex PCR; TCRdb keeps in-frame clones, though not all of them. The sample includes some 23,000 clones, around 85% of them seen just once. The data belong to a study of T cells in narcolepsy. Study conclusions and caveats: Autoreactive clone sequences were missing from some blood memory CD4+ repertoires. Comparing one patient's CSF and blood CD4+ clonotypes highlighted HCRT- and TRIB2-specific autoreactive clonotypes. Autoreactive clonotypes reportedly recurred in blood of same and different patients, not controls.

V lost 7 bases and J 2 bases, leaving 8 bases between the germline ends. The CDR3 has 12 amino acids. Germline values: CDR1 SGDLS, CDR2 YYNGEE. The TCR was taken from a human donor with narcolepsy. Sequencing input: CD45RA- memory CD4+ T cells from PBMCs. The chain carries TRBV9 and TRBJ2-3; D may correspond to TRBD1 or TRBD2 (5 bases each). The CDR3 is CASRDLTDTQYF. CDR3 sequence (DNA): TGTGCCAGCCGGGACCTCACAGATACGCAGTATTTT. Full variable domain (missing parts from reference TRBV9 and TRBJ2-3): DSGVTQTPKHLITATGQRVTLRCSPRSGDLSVYWYQQSLDQGLQFLIQYYNGEERAKGNILERFSAQQFPDLHSELNLSSLELGDSALYFCASRDLTDTQYFGPGTRLTVL.